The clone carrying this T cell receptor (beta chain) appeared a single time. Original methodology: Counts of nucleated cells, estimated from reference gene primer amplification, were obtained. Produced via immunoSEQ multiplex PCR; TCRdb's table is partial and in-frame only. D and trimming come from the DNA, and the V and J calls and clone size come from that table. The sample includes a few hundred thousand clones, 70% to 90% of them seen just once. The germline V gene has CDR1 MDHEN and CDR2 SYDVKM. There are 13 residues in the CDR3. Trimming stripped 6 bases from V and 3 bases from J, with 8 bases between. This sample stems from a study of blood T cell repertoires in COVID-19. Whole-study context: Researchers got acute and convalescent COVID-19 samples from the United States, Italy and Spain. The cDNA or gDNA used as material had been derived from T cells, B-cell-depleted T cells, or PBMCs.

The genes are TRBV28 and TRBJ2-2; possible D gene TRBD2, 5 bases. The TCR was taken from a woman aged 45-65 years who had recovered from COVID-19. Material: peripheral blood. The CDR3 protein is CASRSGDTGELFF. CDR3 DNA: TGTGCCAGCAGGTCCGGGGACACCGGGGAGCTGTTTTTT.